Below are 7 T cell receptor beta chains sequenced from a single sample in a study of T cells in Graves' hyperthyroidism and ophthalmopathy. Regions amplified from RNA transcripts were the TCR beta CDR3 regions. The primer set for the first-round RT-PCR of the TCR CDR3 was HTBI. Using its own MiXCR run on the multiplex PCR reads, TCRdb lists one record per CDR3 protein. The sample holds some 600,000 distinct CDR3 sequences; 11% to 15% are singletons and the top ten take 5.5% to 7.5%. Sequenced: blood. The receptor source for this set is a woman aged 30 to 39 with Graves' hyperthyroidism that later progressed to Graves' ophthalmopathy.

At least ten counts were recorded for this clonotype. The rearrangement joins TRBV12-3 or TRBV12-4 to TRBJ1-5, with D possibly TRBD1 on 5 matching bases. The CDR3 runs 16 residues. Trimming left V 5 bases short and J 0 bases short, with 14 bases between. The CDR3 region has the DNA TGTGCCAGCAGTCTCTCCCCCAGGGATAGCAATCAGCCCCAGCATTTT. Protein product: CASSLSPRDSNQPQHF.

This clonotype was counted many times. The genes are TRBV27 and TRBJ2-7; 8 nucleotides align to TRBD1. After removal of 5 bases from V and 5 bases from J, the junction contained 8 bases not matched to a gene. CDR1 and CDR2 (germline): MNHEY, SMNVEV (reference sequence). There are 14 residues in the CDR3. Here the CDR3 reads CASSPGQGWDEQYF. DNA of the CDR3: TGTGCCAGCAGTCCTGGACAGGGTTGGGACGAGCAGTACTTC.

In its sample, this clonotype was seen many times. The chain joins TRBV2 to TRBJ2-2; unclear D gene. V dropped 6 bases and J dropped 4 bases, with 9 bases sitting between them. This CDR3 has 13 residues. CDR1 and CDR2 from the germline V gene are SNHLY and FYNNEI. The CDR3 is CASSSKRTGELFF. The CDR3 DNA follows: TGTGCCAGCAGCTCGAAACGCACCGGGGAGCTGTTTTTT.

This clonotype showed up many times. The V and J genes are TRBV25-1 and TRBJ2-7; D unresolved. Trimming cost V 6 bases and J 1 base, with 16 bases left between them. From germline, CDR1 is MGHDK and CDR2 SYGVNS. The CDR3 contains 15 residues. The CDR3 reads CASSRPGFGSYEQYF. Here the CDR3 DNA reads TGTGCCAGCAGCCGACCTGGCTTCGGGTCCTACGAGCAGTACTTC.

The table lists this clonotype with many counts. This CDR3 reads CASSLGSGGAETQYF. CDR3 nucleotide sequence: TGTGCCAGCAGCTTAGGCTCGGGGGGCGCAGAGACCCAGTACTTC. The V gene is TRBV7-6, the J gene TRBJ2-5; D may be TRBD2 (7 bases). CDR3 length equals 15 residues. With 1 base removed from V and 4 bases from J, the gap between germline ends came to 13 bases. Germline V gene sequence: CDR1 SGHVS, CDR2 FNYEAQ.

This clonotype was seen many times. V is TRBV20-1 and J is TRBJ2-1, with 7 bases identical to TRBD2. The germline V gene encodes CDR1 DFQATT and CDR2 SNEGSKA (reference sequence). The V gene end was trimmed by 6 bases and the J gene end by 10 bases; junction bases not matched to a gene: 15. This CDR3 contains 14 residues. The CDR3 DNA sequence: TGCAGTGCCCCTCTAGCGGACACTATTGGGGAGCAGTTCTTC. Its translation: CSAPLADTIGEQFF.

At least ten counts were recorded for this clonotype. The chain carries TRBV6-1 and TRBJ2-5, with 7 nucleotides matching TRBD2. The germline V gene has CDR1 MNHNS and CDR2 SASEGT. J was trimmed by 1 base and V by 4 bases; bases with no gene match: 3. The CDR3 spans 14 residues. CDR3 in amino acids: CASSGDYSQETQYF. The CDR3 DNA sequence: TGTGCCAGCAGTGGGGACTACTCCCAAGAGACCCAGTACTTC.